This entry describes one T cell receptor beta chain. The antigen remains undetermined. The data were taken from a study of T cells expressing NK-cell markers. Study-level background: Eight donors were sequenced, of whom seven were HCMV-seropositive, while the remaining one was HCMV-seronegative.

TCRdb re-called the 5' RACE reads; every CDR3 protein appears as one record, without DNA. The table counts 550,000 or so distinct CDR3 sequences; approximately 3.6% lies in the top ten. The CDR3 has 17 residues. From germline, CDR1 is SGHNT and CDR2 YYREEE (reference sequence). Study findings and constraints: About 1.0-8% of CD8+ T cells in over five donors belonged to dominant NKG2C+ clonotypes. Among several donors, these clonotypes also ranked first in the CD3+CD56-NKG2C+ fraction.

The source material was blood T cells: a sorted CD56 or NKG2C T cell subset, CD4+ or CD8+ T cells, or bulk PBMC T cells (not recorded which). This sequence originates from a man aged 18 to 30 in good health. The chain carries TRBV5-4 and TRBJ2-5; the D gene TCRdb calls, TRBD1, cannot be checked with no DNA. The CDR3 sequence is CASSSPKTGAYRETQYF.